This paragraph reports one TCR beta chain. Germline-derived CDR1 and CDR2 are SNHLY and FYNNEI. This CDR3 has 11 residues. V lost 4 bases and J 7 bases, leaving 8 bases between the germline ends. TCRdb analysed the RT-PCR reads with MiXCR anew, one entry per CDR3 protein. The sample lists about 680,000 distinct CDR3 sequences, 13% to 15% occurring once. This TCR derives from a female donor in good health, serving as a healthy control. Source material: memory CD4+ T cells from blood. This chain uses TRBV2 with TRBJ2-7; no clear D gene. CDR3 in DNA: TGTGCCAGCAGTGGGTTAGGGGAGCAGTACTTC. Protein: CASSGLGEQYF.